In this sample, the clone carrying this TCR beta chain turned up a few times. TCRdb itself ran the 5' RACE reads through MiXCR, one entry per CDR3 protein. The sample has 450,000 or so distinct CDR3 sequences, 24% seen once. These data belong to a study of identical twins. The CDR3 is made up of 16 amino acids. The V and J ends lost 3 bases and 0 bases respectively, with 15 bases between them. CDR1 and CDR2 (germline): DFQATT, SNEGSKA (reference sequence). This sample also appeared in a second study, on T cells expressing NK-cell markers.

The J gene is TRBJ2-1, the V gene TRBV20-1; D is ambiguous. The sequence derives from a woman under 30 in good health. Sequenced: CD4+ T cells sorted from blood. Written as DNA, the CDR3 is TGCAGTGCTAGGGTTGGACCTTCGAGCTCCTACAATGAGCAGTTCTTC. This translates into CSARVGPSSSYNEQFF.